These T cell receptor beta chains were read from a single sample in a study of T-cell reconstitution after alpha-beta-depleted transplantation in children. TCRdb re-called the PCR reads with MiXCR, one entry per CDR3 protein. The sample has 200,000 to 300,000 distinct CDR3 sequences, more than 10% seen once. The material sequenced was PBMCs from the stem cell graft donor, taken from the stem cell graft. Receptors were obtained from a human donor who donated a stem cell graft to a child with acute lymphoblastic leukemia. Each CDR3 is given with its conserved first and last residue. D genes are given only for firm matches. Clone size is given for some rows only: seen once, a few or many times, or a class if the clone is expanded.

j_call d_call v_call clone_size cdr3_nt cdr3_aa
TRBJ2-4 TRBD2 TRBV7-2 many TGTGCCAGCAGCTTAGCGCTTACCACTAGCGGCGTTCCGGGAGCCAAAAACATTCAGTACTTC CASSLALTTSGVPGAKNIQYF
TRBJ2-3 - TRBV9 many TGTGCCAGCAGCGCCGTCAGGAGCTCAGATACGCAGTATTTT CASSAVRSSDTQYF
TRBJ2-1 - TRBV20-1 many TGCAGTGCTAGAGATGTGGGGTCGGGTTACAATGAGCAGTTCTTC CSARDVGSGYNEQFF
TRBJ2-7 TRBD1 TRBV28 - TGTGCCAGCAGTTTAGGGACAGGGTCTCTCGAGCAGTACTTC CASSLGTGSLEQYF
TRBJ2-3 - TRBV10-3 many TGTGCCATCAGTGAGGAGGGCACCACAGATACGCAGTATTTT CAISEEGTTDTQYF
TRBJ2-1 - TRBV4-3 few TGCGCCAGCAGCCAAGGGGGGGCGAGGCTCATCAATGAGCAGTTCTTC CASSQGGARLINEQFF
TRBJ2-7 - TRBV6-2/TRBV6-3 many TGTGCCAGCAGTTACTCGTATGGACAGCGCTCCTACGAGCAGTACTTC CASSYSYGQRSYEQYF
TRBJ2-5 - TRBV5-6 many TGTGCCAGCAGCTTGTATGGGCAGACTATAGCGGCGGAGACCCAGTACTTC CASSLYGQTIAAETQYF
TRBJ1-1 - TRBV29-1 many TGCAGCGTTGATCACAGCCCTGAAGCTTTCTTT CSVDHSPEAFF
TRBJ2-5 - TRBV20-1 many TGCAGTGCCGACCGTTGGGCGGAACAAGAGACCCAGTACTTC CSADRWAEQETQYF
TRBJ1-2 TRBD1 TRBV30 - TGTGCCTGGAGTCAGGGACAGGAGGGATCTAACTATGGCTACACCTTC CAWSQGQEGSNYGYTF
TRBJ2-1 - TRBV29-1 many TGCAGCGTCCTGGGACCCATGAAGGCGGAGCAGTTCTTC CSVLGPMKAEQFF
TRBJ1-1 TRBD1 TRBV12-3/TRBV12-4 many TGTGCCAGCACGGATAGGACAGGGGGGGAATTCTTT CASTDRTGGEFF
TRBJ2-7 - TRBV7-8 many TGTGCCAGCAGCCAAGGACCGGGGGTTAGGGACGAGCAGTACTTC CASSQGPGVRDEQYF
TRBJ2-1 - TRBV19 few TGTGCCAGTAGTGGACAGCGGGGTCCTAATGAGCAGTTCTTC CASSGQRGPNEQFF
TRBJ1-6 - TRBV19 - TGTGCCAGTAGTACCCGACCACAGGGACAACCCCTCCACTTT CASSTRPQGQPLHF
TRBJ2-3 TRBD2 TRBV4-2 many TGTGCCAGCAGCCAAGCGGCGGGACTAGCGGGGGGCCAACCCACAGATACGCAGTATTTT CASSQAAGLAGGQPTDTQYF
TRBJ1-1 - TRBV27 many TGTGCCAGCGGAAGTTCGCGGTTCTCTGAAGCTTTCTTT CASGSSRFSEAFF
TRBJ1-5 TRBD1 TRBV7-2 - TGTGCCAGCAGCTTCGGGGACAGAAACAATCAGCCCCAGCATTTT CASSFGDRNNQPQHF
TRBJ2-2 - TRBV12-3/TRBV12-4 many TGTGCCATACACACCGGGGAGCTGTTTTTT CAIHTGELFF
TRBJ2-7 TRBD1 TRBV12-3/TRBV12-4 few TGTGCCAGCAGTCTGTCCTCGACAGGGGGGGGGCTCTACGAGCAGTACTTC CASSLSSTGGGLYEQYF
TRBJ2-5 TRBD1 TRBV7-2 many TGTGCCAGCAGCTCAAGGACAGGGCAAGAGACCCAGTACTTC CASSSRTGQETQYF
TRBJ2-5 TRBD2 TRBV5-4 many TGTGCCAGCAGCCTGTCGGGGGGGCCCCTCCAAGAGACCCAGTACTTC CASSLSGGPLQETQYF
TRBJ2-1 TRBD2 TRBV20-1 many TGCAGTGCTAGAGCACCTTTAGGGACTAGCGGGAGTCGGCGAAATGAGCAGTTCTTC CSARAPLGTSGSRRNEQFF
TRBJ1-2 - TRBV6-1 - TGTGCCAGCAGCGAAAATGTACAGGGAAGCTACACCTTC CASSENVQGSYTF
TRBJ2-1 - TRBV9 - TGTGCCAGCAGCGTAGGAGGGTGGGTCTACAATGAGCAGTTCTTC CASSVGGWVYNEQFF
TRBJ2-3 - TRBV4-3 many TGCGCCAGCAGCCAAGGCAAGACCGGGACCCGCACAGATACGCAGTATTTT CASSQGKTGTRTDTQYF
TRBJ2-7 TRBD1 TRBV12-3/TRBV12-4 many TGTGCCAGCAGTTTTATGGGGACAGGTTTCTACGAGCAGTACTTC CASSFMGTGFYEQYF
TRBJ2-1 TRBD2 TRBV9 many TGTGCCAGCAGCGAACCCGCTAGCGGGAGCAATGAGCAGTTCTTC CASSEPASGSNEQFF
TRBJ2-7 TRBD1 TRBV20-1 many TGCAGTGCGCTGGACAGGGGCCCCTACGAGCAGTACTTC CSALDRGPYEQYF
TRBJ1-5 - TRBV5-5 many TGTGCCAGCAGCTTGACGGCCCGTCAGCCCCAGCATTTT CASSLTARQPQHF
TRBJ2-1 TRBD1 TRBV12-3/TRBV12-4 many TGTGCCAGCAGCCCTACGGACAGGGCGGGCAATGAGCAGTTCTTC CASSPTDRAGNEQFF
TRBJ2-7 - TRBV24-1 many TGTGCCACCAGTGACGGTGGGGGGAGCTCCTACGAGCAGTACTTC CATSDGGGSSYEQYF
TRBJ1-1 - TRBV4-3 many TGCGCCAGCAGCCAAGATTGGGCAGGGGTGAACACTGAAGCTTTCTTT CASSQDWAGVNTEAFF
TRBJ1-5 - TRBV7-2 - TGTGCCAGCAGACAGGGAGGCAATCAGCCCCAGCATTTT CASRQGGNQPQHF
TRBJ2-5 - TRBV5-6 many TGTGCCAGCAGCGGGGGGGCAGGTTTACAAGAGACCCAGTACTTC CASSGGAGLQETQYF
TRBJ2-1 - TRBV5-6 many TGTGCCAGCAGCCCGATGGGAGGGGGAGGGTCCTACAATGAGCAGTTCTTC CASSPMGGGGSYNEQFF
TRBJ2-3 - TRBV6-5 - TGTGCCAGCAGTTACGGGCAGAGGTACACAGATACGCAGTATTTT CASSYGQRYTDTQYF
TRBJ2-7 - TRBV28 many TGTGCCAGCAGTTTAAAGCCCTACGAGCAGTACTTC CASSLKPYEQYF
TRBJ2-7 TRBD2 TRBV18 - TGTGCCAGCTCACTCAGTAGCGGGGGCTCCTACAATGAGCAGTACTTC CASSLSSGGSYNEQYF
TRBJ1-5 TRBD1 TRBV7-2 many TGTGCCAGCAGCGGACGGACAGGGGGCGTGATAGGCAATCAGCCCCAGCATTTT CASSGRTGGVIGNQPQHF
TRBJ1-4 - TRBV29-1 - TGCAGCGTTACCGGGACACTAAATGAAAAACTGTTTTTT CSVTGTLNEKLFF
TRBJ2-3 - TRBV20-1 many TGCAGTGCCGGCCCGCTAGAGGATACGCAGTATTTT CSAGPLEDTQYF
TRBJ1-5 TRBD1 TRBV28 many TGTGCCAGCACCGAGGACAGGGTTGGAAATCAGCCCCAGCATTTT CASTEDRVGNQPQHF
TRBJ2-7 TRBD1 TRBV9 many TGTGCCAGCAGTGTTGCGACAGGGTGGTCCTACGAGCAGTACTTC CASSVATGWSYEQYF
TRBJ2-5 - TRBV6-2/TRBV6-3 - TGTGCCAGCAGTTACACGGGGATCAAAGAGACCCAGTACTTC CASSYTGIKETQYF
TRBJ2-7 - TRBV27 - TGTGCCAGCAGTTTATGGCCCAGCTCCTACCAGCAGTACTTC CASSLWPSSYQQYF
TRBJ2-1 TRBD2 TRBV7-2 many TGTGCCAGCAGACGGACCAGACTAGCGGGAGTGTCGAATGAGCAGTTCTTC CASRRTRLAGVSNEQFF
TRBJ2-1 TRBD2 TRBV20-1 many TGCAGTGCCCGGGGGGACTCCTACAATGAGCAGTTCTTC CSARGDSYNEQFF
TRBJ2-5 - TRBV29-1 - TGCAGCGTCGGACAGAGACTAGCTAACCGGGCGGCCCAGTACTTC CSVGQRLANRAAQYF
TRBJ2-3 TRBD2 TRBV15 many TGTGCCACCAGCAGGGGGACTAGCGGGAGTAAGGCTGGCACAGATACGCAGTATTTT CATSRGTSGSKAGTDTQYF
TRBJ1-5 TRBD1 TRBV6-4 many TGTGCCAGCAGGGCGACAGGGGCCGGAGTTACCCTTAGCAATCAGCCCCAGCATTTT CASRATGAGVTLSNQPQHF